Listed below are T cell receptor beta chains from one sample, sequenced in a study of Ad26.COV2.S vaccination and SARS-CoV-2 variants. This table comes from immunoSEQ multiplex PCR, and its TCRdb copy is limited to in-frame clones, with some not included. The sample lists hundreds of thousands of clones, about 89% occurring once. The starting material was peripheral blood, obtained in a trial of Ad26.COV2.S vaccine versus placebo. All receptors derive from a person aged 18-65 years who received the Ad26.COV2.S COVID-19 vaccine or a placebo. The CDR3 runs from the conserved cysteine through the conserved F or W. A D gene is named only where the DNA matches it firmly. Clone sizes are given selectively: once, few, many, or a class where the clone is expanded.

size: .
V: TRBV6-5
D: TRBD2
J: TRBJ2-3
DNA: TGTGCCAGCAGCCGAAGCGGGGTTTCACAAGATACGCAGTATTTT
CDR3: CASSRSGVSQDTQYF

size: .
V: TRBV13
D: .
J: TRBJ2-5
DNA: TGTGCCAGCAGCTCCCAGGGGACACGAGAGACCCAGTACTTC
CDR3: CASSSQGTRETQYF

size: once
V: TRBV3-1/TRBV3-2
D: TRBD2
J: TRBJ2-7
DNA: TGTGCCAGCAGCCGCCGGGGGGGAGGCGAGCAGTACTTC
CDR3: CASSRRGGGEQYF

size: .
V: TRBV6-2/TRBV6-3
D: .
J: TRBJ1-5
DNA: TGTGCCAGCAGTTACGGACTTGGAAATCAGCCCCAGCATTTT
CDR3: CASSYGLGNQPQHF

size: .
V: TRBV3-1/TRBV3-2
D: .
J: TRBJ1-4
DNA: TGTGCCAGCAGCCTCGGGACGTATAATGAAAAACTGTTTTTT
CDR3: CASSLGTYNEKLFF

size: .
V: TRBV30
D: .
J: TRBJ2-5
DNA: TGTGCCTGGAGGGCAGAAGAGACCCAGTACTTC
CDR3: CAWRAEETQYF

size: .
V: TRBV7-3
D: .
J: TRBJ2-1
DNA: TGTGCCAGCAGCTTAAGGTGGGACCCACCAAACAATGAGCAGTTCTTC
CDR3: CASSLRWDPPNNEQFF

size: few
V: TRBV2
D: TRBD1
J: TRBJ1-2
DNA: TGTGCCAGCGACAGGGGCCTTAACTATGGCTACACCTTC
CDR3: CASDRGLNYGYTF

size: .
V: TRBV25-1
D: .
J: TRBJ2-4
DNA: TGTGCCAGCAGTGGAAGTCTAGGGACGGTTAACATTCAGTACTTC
CDR3: CASSGSLGTVNIQYF

size: .
V: TRBV7-2
D: TRBD2
J: TRBJ2-7
DNA: TGTGCCAGCAGCTTAATCACTAGCGGGAACATCGAGCAGTACTTC
CDR3: CASSLITSGNIEQYF

size: .
V: TRBV28
D: TRBD2
J: TRBJ2-1
DNA: TGTGCCAGCATTAGCGGGGGGGCAATGAATGAGCAGTTCTTC
CDR3: CASISGGAMNEQFF

size: .
V: TRBV3-1/TRBV3-2
D: .
J: TRBJ1-6
DNA: TGTGCCAGCAGCCAAGGTGGGACTTCAGCCCTCCACTTT
CDR3: CASSQGGTSALHF

size: once
V: TRBV10-3
D: TRBD1
J: TRBJ1-2
DNA: TGTGCCATCAGTCCGGGACAGGGGATTGCGGTTCATGGCTACACCTTC
CDR3: CAISPGQGIAVHGYTF

size: .
V: TRBV9
D: TRBD2
J: TRBJ2-2
DNA: TGTGCCAGCAATAGCGGGAGCCCCGGGACCGGGGAGCTGTTTTTT
CDR3: CASNSGSPGTGELFF

size: .
V: TRBV5-1
D: .
J: TRBJ1-5
DNA: TGCGCCAGCAGCTTGGCCGGACCATATAGCAATCAGCCCCAGCATTTT
CDR3: CASSLAGPYSNQPQHF

size: .
V: TRBV21-1
D: .
J: TRBJ1-4
DNA: TGTGCCAGCAGCAAAGGGGATGAAAAACTGTTTTTT
CDR3: CASSKGDEKLFF

size: .
V: TRBV5-1
D: TRBD1
J: TRBJ2-1
DNA: TGCGCCAGCAGCTTGGACCCGGGACAGGTTTACAATGAGCAGTTCTTC
CDR3: CASSLDPGQVYNEQFF

size: .
V: TRBV30
D: .
J: TRBJ2-6
DNA: TGTGCCTGGAGTCGTAGGGTCTCTGGGGCCAACGTCCTGACTTTC
CDR3: CAWSRRVSGANVLTF

size: .
V: TRBV9
D: TRBD1
J: TRBJ2-1
DNA: TGTGCCAGCAGTCCGGGACAGGGGGCCTATGAGCAGTTCTTC
CDR3: CASSPGQGAYEQFF

size: once
V: TRBV9
D: TRBD2
J: TRBJ2-1
DNA: TGTGCCAGCAGCCTACTAGCGGGAGGGCTGGATGAGCAGTTCTTC
CDR3: CASSLLAGGLDEQFF

size: .
V: TRBV6-1
D: .
J: TRBJ2-1
DNA: TGTGCCAGCAGTGAGCGACTAGGCAATGAGCAGTTCTTC
CDR3: CASSERLGNEQFF

size: .
V: TRBV7-6
D: .
J: TRBJ2-6
DNA: TGTGCCAGCAGCTGGGGTCAGACTGGGGCCAACGTCCTGACTTTC
CDR3: CASSWGQTGANVLTF

size: .
V: TRBV10-3
D: TRBD1
J: TRBJ1-5
DNA: TGTGCCATCAGTGAGGTGGGACAGGGAGAGTGGGGCAATCAGCCCCAGCATTTT
CDR3: CAISEVGQGEWGNQPQHF

size: .
V: TRBV5-5
D: TRBD1
J: TRBJ1-3
DNA: TGTGCCAGCAGCTTGGGGGGACAGAGCTCTGGAAACACCATATATTTT
CDR3: CASSLGGQSSGNTIYF

size: .
V: TRBV7-2
D: .
J: TRBJ2-7
DNA: TGTGCCAGCAGCTCCGGACACTACGAGCAGTACTTC
CDR3: CASSSGHYEQYF

size: .
V: TRBV9
D: .
J: TRBJ1-2
DNA: TGTGCCAGCAGCAAAGAGGGGTATGGCTACACCTTC
CDR3: CASSKEGYGYTF

size: .
V: TRBV29-1
D: TRBD1
J: TRBJ1-3
DNA: TGCAGCGTTGGGGCAGGGGGCTCTGGAAACACCATATATTTT
CDR3: CSVGAGGSGNTIYF

size: .
V: TRBV6-1
D: .
J: TRBJ2-7
DNA: TGTGCCAGCAGTGGAGTAGGGGGGCGTCCCCGGTGGGGCTACGAGCAGTACTTC
CDR3: CASSGVGGRPRWGYEQYF

size: .
V: TRBV9
D: .
J: TRBJ1-6
DNA: TGTGCCAGCAGCGTAGATGGGGGGGCAGGGGCCTCACCCCTCCACTTT
CDR3: CASSVDGGAGASPLHF

size: .
V: TRBV7-2
D: .
J: TRBJ1-5
DNA: TGTGCCAGCAGCTTAGGGCAGCCCGATCAGCCCCAGCATTTT
CDR3: CASSLGQPDQPQHF

size: .
V: TRBV5-6
D: .
J: TRBJ1-5
DNA: TGTGCCAGCAGCCCCCGTTGGGGTATAAGCAATCAGCCCCAGCATTTT
CDR3: CASSPRWGISNQPQHF

size: .
V: TRBV10-3
D: .
J: TRBJ2-4
DNA: TGTGCCATCAGTGAGCCCGGGGGGCCAAGCAAAAACATTCAGTACTTC
CDR3: CAISEPGGPSKNIQYF